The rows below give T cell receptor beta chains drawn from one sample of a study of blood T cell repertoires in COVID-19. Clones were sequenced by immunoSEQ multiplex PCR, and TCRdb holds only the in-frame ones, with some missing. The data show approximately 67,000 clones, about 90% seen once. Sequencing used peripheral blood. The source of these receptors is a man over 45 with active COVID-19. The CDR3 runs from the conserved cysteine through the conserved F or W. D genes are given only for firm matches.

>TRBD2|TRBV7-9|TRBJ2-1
CASSTSGTSGGYSYNEQFF
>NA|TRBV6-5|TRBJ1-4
CASRPHQVEKLFF
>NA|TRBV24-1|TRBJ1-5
CATSETVSNQPQHF
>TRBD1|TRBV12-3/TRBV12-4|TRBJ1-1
CASNPTGGVGAFF
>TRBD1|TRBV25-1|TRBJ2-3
CASSERYRGADTQYF
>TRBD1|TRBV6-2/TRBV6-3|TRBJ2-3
CASSYRTGIDTQYF
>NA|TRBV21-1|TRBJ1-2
CASSKVGVRQNYGYTF
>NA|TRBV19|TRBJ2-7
CASSIKQGSLYEQYF
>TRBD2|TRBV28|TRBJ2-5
CASSSGTINGETQYF
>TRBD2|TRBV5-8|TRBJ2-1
CASSPRTSGDGEQFF
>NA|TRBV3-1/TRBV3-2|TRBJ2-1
CASSQESGIYNEQFF
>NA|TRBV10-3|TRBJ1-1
CAIRRDMNTEAFF
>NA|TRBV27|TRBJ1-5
CASSPREMAPNQPQHF
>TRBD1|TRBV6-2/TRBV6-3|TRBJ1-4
CASSHDRAATNEKLFF
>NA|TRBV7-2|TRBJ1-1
CASSLTGLNTEAFF
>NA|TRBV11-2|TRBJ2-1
CASSFPGDHNEQFF
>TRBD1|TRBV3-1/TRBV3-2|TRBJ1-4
CASSRQKSGTVYEKLFF
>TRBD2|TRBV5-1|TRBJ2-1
CASSPEGLAVYNEQFF
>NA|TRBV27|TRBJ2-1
CASSLRTVRLTNNEQFF
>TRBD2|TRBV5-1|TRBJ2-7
CASSLAGTSIYEQYF
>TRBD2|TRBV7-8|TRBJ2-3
CASSKTSGGVGDTQYF
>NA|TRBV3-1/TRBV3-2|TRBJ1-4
CASSHHSQGSRRKLFF
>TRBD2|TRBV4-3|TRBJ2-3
CASSQPRTSGGGDTQYF
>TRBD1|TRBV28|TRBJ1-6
CASSEGQGLRYNSPLHF
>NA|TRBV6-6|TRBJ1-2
CASSSTGLYGYTF
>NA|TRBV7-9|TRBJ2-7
CASSLESGNSYEQYF
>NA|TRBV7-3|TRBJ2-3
CASSPRGPPDTQYF
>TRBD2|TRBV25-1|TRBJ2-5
CASSAGGQETQYF
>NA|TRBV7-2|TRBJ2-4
CASSPRATSSTQYF
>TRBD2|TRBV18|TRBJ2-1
CASSPQIDQRGNEQFF
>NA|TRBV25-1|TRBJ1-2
CASREGGAGEGYTF
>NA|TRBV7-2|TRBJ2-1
CASSPPGTGNEQFF
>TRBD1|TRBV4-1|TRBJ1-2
CASSQASGGVGYTF
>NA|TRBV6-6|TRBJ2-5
CASRLWETQYF
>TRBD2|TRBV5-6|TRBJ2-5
CASSGGGRETQYF
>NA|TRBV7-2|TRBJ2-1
CASSLWGDSYNEQFF
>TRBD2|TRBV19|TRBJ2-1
CASGGEYNEQFF
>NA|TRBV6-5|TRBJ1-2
CASRHTQGYGYTF
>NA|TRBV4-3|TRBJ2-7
CASSQDRDSRYEQYF
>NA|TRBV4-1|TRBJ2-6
CASSQESPGASGANVLTF
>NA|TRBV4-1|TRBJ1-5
CASSQDGGGRINQPQHF
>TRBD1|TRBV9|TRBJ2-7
CASSVRQGLTYEQYF
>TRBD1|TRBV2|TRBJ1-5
CASSGQGRDQPQHF
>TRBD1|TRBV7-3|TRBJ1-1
CASSLTDRDAAFF
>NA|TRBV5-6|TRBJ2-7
CASSLGTFSYEQYF
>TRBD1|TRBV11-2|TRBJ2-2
CASSLFGTGRTGELFF
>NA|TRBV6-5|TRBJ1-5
CASSLQGEQPQHF
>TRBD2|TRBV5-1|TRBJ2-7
CASSLGTSGGRDEQYF